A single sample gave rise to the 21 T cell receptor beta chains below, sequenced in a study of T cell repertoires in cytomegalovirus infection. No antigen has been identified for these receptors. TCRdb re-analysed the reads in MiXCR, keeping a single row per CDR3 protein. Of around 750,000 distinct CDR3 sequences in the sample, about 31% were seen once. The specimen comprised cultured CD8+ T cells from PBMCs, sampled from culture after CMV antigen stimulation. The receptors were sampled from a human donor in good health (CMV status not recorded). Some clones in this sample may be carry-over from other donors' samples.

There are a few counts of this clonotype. CDR3 region: CASSQGFGGSSYEQYF. The CDR3, as DNA: TGCGCCAGCAGCCAAGGTTTCGGGGGTTCCTCCTACGAGCAGTACTTC. The V call is TRBV4-1, the J call TRBJ2-7; a possible D gene is TRBD2 (6 bases). CDR3 length: 16 residues. Per germline, CDR1 MGHRA and CDR2 YSYEKL. V was trimmed by 1 base and J by 0 bases, leaving 13 bases between them.

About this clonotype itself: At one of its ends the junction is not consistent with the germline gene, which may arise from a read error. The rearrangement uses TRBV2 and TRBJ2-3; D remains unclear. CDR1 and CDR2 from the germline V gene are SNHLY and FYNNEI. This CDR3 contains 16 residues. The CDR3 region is CTSSETAARRTDTQYF. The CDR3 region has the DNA TGTACCAGCAGTGAAACCGCGGCCAGGCGCACAGATACGCAGTATTTT. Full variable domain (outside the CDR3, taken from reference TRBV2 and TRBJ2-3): EPEVTQTPSHQVTQMGQEVILRCVPISNHLYFYWYRQILGQKVEFLVSFYNNEISEKSEIFDDQFSVERPDGSNFTLKIRSTKLEDSAMYFCTSSETAARRTDTQYFGPGTRLTVL.

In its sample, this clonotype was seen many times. Here the CDR3 DNA reads TGTGCCAGCAGCTTTCCGCGAGTGAACACTGAAGCTTTCTTT. It encodes CASSFPRVNTEAFF. The chain carries TRBV7-2 and TRBJ1-1, with D uncertain. There are 14 residues in the CDR3. The V gene's germline CDR1 is SGHTA and CDR2 FQGNSA. Between the trimmed V and J ends, which lost 3 bases and 0 bases, there was a span of 8 bases.

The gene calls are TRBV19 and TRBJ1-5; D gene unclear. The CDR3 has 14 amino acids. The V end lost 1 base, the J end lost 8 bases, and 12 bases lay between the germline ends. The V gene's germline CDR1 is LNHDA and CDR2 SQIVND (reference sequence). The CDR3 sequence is CASSIGQSLEPQHF. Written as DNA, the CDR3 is TGTGCCAGTAGTATAGGCCAAAGCCTCGAGCCCCAGCATTTT.

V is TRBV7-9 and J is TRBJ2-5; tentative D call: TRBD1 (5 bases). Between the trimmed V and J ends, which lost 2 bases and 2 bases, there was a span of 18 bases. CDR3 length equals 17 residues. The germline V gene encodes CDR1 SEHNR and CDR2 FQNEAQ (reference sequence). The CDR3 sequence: CASSLPSRTGQQETQYF. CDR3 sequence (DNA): TGTGCCAGCAGCTTACCTTCCCGGACCGGACAACAAGAGACCCAGTACTTC.

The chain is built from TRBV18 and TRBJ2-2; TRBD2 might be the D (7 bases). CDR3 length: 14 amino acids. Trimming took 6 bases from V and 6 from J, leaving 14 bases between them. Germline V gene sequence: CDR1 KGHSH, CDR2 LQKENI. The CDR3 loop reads CASSGPGGPGELFF. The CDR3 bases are TGTGCCAGCTCCGGCCCGGGGGGCCCCGGGGAGCTGTTTTTT.

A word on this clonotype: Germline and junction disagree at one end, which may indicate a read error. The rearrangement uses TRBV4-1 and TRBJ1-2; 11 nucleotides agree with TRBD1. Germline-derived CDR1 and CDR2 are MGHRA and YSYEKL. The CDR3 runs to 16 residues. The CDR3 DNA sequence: TGCGCCGGCAGCCAGAAGGACAGGGGGCGAGGCTATGGCTACACCTTC. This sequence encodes CAGSQKDRGRGYGYTF.

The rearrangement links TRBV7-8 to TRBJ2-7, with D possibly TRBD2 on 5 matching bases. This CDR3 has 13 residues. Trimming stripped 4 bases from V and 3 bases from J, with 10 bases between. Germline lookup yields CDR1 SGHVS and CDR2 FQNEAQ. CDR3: CASSYRADYEQYF. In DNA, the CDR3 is TGTGCCAGCAGCTACAGAGCGGACTACGAGCAGTACTTC.

In DNA, the CDR3 is TGTGCCAGCAGTTCGGGCAGTCCTTACTCTGGAAACACCATATATTTT. Protein: CASSSGSPYSGNTIYF. The genes are TRBV6-5 and TRBJ1-3, with D hard to call. The ends were cut back, 4 bases at V and 0 bases at J, with 13 bases in the middle. The length of the CDR3 is 16 residues. Germline values: CDR1 MNHEY, CDR2 SVGAGI.

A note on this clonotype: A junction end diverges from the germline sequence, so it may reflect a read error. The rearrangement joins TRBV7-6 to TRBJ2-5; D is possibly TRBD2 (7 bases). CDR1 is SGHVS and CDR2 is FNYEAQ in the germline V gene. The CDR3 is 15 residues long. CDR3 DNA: TGTGCCAGCAGCTTGGGCGGGGGCCCCCAAGAGATCCAGTACTTC. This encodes CASSLGGGPQEIQYF.

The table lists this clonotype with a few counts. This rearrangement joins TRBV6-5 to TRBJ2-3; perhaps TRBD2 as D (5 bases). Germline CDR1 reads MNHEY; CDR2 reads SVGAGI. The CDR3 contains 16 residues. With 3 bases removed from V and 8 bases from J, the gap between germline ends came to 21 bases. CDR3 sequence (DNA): TGTGCCAGCAGTTATTCCTTTTCGATTCCCGAGGGTACGCAGTATTTT. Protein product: CASSYSFSIPEGTQYF.

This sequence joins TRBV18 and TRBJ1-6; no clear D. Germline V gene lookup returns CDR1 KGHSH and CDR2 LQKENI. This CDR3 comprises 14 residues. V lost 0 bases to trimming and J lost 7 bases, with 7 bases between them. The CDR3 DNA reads TGTGCCAGCTCACCACCGATTTGGAATTCACCCCTCCACTTT. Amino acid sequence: CASSPPIWNSPLHF.

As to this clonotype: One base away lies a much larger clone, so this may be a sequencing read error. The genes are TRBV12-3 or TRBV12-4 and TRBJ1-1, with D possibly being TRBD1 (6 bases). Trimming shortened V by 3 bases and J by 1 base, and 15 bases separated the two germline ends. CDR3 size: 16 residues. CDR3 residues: CASSFVATGENTEAFF. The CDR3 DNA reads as TGTGCCAGCAGTTTTGTTGCGACAGGCGAGAACACTGAAGCTTTCTTT.

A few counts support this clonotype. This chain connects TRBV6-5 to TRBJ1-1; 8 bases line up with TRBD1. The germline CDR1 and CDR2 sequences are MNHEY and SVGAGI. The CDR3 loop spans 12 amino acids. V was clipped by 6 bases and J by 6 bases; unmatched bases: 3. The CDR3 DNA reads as TGTGCCAGCAGGTCGGACAGGGCTGAAGCTTTCTTT. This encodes CASRSDRAEAFF.

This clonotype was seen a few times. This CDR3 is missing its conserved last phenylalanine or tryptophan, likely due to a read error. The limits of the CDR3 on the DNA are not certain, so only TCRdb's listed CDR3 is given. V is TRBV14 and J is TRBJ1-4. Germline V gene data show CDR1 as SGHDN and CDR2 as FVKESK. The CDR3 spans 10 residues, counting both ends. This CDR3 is CASSSIRPRL.

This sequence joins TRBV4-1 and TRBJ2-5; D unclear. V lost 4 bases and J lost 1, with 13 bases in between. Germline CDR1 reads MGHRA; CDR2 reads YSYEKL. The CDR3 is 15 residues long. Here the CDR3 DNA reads TGCGCCAGCAGCCTGTTCGGACCGCTCCAAGAGACCCAGTACTTC. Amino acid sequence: CASSLFGPLQETQYF.

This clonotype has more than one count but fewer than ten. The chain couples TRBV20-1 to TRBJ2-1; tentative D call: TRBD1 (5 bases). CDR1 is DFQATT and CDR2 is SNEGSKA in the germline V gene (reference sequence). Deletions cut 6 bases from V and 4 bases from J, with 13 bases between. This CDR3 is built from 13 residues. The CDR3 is CSARQTSYNEQFF. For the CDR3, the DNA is TGCAGTGCCCGACAGACCTCTTACAATGAGCAGTTCTTC.

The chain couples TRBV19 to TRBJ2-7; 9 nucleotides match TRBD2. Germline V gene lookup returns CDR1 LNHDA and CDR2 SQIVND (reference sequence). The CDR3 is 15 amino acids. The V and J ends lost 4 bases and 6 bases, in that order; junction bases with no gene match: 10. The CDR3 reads CASSTYDGGGVEQYF. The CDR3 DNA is TGTGCCAGTAGTACATACGATGGCGGGGGGGTCGAGCAGTACTTC.

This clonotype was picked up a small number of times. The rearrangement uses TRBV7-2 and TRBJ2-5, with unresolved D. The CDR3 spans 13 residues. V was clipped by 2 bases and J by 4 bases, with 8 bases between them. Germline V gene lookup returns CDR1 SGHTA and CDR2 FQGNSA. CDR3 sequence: CASSLILGETQYF. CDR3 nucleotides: TGTGCCAGCAGCTTAATTCTTGGAGAGACCCAGTACTTC.

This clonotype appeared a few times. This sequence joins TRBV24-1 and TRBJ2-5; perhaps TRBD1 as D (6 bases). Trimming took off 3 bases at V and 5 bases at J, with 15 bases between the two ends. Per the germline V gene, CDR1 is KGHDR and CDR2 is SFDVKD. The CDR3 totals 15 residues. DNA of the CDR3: TGTGCCACCAGTGATCTCGGGACACCGGGGGAGACCCAGTACTTC. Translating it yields CATSDLGTPGETQYF.

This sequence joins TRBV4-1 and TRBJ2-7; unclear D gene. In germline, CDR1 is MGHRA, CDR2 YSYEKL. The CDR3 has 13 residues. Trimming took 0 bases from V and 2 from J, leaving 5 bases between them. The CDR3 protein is CASSQEQTYEQYF. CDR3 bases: TGCGCCAGCAGCCAAGAACAAACCTACGAGCAGTACTTC.